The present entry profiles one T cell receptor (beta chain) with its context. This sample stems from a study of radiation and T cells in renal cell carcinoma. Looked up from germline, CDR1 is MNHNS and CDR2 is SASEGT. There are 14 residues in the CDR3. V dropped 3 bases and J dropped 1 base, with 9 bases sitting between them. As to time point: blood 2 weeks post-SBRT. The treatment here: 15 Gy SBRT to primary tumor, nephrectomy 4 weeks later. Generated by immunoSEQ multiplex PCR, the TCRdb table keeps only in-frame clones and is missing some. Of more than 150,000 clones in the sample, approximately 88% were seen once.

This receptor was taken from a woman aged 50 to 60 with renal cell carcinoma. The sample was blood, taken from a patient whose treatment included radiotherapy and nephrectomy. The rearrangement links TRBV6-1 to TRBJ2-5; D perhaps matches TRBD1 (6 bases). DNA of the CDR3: TGTGCCAGCAGTGACAGGGGTCTCCAAGAGACCCAGTACTTC. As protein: CASSDRGLQETQYF.